This TCR beta chain was observed in a study of cytomegalovirus exposure and HLA in healthy donors. For the study at large: From donors who were HLA-typed, an early data release held 80 million or so unique TCRs. Study results and limitations: An analysis that was carried out later associated 16,951 TCR beta sequences with HLA alleles at 0.05 false discovery rate. Association of a missense DCLRE1C variant with TCR beta V- and J-gene trimming was reported in a later analysis.

The CDR3 has 14 amino acids. The germline V and J ends were trimmed by 7 bases and 7 bases, with 17 bases remaining between them. CDR1 is MDHEN and CDR2 is SYDVKM in the germline V gene. Regarding donors, all were healthy bone marrow donors. Turning to this clone: Its target is unknown.

The PCR employed 60 Vbeta primers together with 13 Jbeta primers. Profiled with immunoSEQ multiplex PCR; TCRdb holds only in-frame clones, not every one. The sample records some 190,000 clones, about nine tenths being singletons. The specimen sequenced was PBMCs. This sequence originates from a boy younger than 10 in good health and CMV-seronegative. The genes are TRBV28 and TRBJ2-1; tentative D call: TRBD2 (5 bases). CDR3 DNA sequence: TGTGCCAGCACCAACTTGCCTACGGGGAATGAGCAGTTCTTC. It yields the protein CASTNLPTGNEQFF.